A selection of T cell receptor beta chains follows, all from one sample in a study of cytomegalovirus exposure and HLA in healthy donors. Libraries were prepared by immunoSEQ multiplex PCR; TCRdb keeps only in-frame clonotypes and omits some of them. The sample consists of about 100,000 clones, 60% to 80% of them appearing once. The sequencing input was PBMCs. The origin of the receptors is a woman aged 60-70 years in good health and CMV-seropositive. Both conserved end residues are part of each CDR3. A D gene is named only where the DNA matches it firmly. Part of the rows lack a size; the others show once, few, many or a class for expanded clones.

clone_size d_call j_call v_call cdr3_nt cdr3_aa
NA TRBD2 TRBJ2-7 TRBV5-1 TGCGCCAGCAGCTCGGGACTAGCGGGAGGTTACGAGCAGTACTTC CASSSGLAGGYEQYF
few TRBD1 TRBJ1-1 TRBV27 TGTGCCAGCAGTTTCAAACAGGGGCAAGCTTTCTTT CASSFKQGQAFF
NA NA TRBJ2-7 TRBV21-1 TGTGCCAGCAGCAAAACTAGCGAGCAGTACTTC CASSKTSEQYF
NA TRBD1 TRBJ1-3 TRBV9 TGTGCCAGCAGCGTAACAGGGGCGCTTAGTCGAAACACCATATATTTT CASSVTGALSRNTIYF
NA TRBD2 TRBJ2-1 TRBV10-1 TGCGCCAGCAGTGGAAGCGGGACCTACAATGAGCAGTTCTTC CASSGSGTYNEQFF
NA NA TRBJ1-2 TRBV6-6 TGTGCCAGCAGCTCGGCGGGGGATCGGTATGGCTACACCTTC CASSSAGDRYGYTF
NA NA TRBJ2-7 TRBV19 TGTGCCAGTAGTATAGATGGGGCGGGATACGAGCAGTACTTC CASSIDGAGYEQYF
NA NA TRBJ1-5 TRBV7-2 TGTGCCAGCAGCTTAGGTCGCGGGAATCAGCCCCAGCATTTT CASSLGRGNQPQHF
once TRBD2 TRBJ2-7 TRBV30 TGTGCCTGGAGCGATGCGGGGGAGTCCTACGAGCAGTACTTC CAWSDAGESYEQYF
NA NA TRBJ1-5 TRBV19 TGTGCCAGTAGTATAGATCATGGGGGCTCGATGCGGAGCAATCAGCCCCAGCATTTT CASSIDHGGSMRSNQPQHF
NA NA TRBJ1-5 TRBV4-1 TGCGCCAGCAGCCAAAGCGGGGCAGGTAGGAATCAGCCCCAGCATTTT CASSQSGAGRNQPQHF
NA NA TRBJ2-7 TRBV27 TGTGCCAGCAGGCCACTCTACCGGGACTTACCCTACGAGCAGTACTTC CASRPLYRDLPYEQYF
NA NA TRBJ2-5 TRBV2 TGTGCCAGCAGTGAAGAACAGGCCGAGACCCAGTACTTC CASSEEQAETQYF
few TRBD2 TRBJ2-1 TRBV6-1 TGTGCCAGCAGAGTTACTAGCGGGGGTTACAATGAGCAGTTCTTC CASRVTSGGYNEQFF
NA TRBD1 TRBJ2-7 TRBV5-6 TGTGCCAGCAGAGCCCGGGACAGGGGGCGATCCTCCCACGGGCAGTACTTC CASRARDRGRSSHGQYF
NA NA TRBJ2-7 TRBV7-2 TGTGCCAGCAGCTTCTCAGATTTAACCTACGAGCAGTACTTC CASSFSDLTYEQYF
once TRBD1 TRBJ1-1 TRBV10-1 TGCGCCAGCAGAAGTGACAGGGGGAGGACCATGAACACTGAAGCTTTCTTT CASRSDRGRTMNTEAFF
few NA TRBJ1-1 TRBV28 TGTGCCAGCAGTTTCTTGGGGGCGTCGCGCACTGAAGCTTTCTTT CASSFLGASRTEAFF
NA NA TRBJ2-7 TRBV5-5 TGTGCCAGCAGCCCGGTAGCAGGGTTGCACGAGCAGTACTTC CASSPVAGLHEQYF
NA TRBD2 TRBJ2-7 TRBV2 TGTGCCAGCAGGTCGCAGCGGGAGAGGCGCGAGCAGTACTTC CASRSQRERREQYF
few NA TRBJ1-3 TRBV21-1 TGTGCCAGCAGGGGGCGAACTGGAAACACCATATATTTT CASRGRTGNTIYF
NA NA TRBJ1-2 TRBV29-1 TGCAGCGTTGAGTTAACCGAGAGGGTGGGCGGCTACACCTTC CSVELTERVGGYTF
NA TRBD1 TRBJ1-1 TRBV10-3 TGTGCCATCACAGGGGGAACTACTGAAGCTTTCTTT CAITGGTTEAFF
NA NA TRBJ2-5 TRBV2 TGTGCCAGCATGCGGGGAGCCCAAGAGACCCAGTACTTC CASMRGAQETQYF
NA NA TRBJ2-3 TRBV5-1 TGCGCCAGCAGCTTGTGGGGGGTGATGCCTAGCACAGATACGCAGTATTTT CASSLWGVMPSTDTQYF
few TRBD1 TRBJ1-1 TRBV5-1 TGCGCCAGCAGCCTAACACAGGGGGCCTACACTGAAGCTTTCTTT CASSLTQGAYTEAFF
once NA TRBJ1-2 TRBV30 TGTGCCTGGAGTCCCAGGGTCCCTAACTATGGCTACACCTTC CAWSPRVPNYGYTF
NA TRBD1 TRBJ2-2 TRBV14 TGTGCCAGCAGCCCGGACAGGTATCCCGGGGAGCTGTTTTTT CASSPDRYPGELFF
few NA TRBJ2-1 TRBV4-1 TGCGCCAGCAGCCAAGTAGCGAATGAGCAGTTCTTC CASSQVANEQFF
NA TRBD1 TRBJ2-5 TRBV7-2 TGTGCCAGCAGCGCCCTCGGGACAGGAGAGACCCAGTACTTC CASSALGTGETQYF
NA NA TRBJ2-7 TRBV5-5 TGTGCCAGCAGCTTGGTCGGCGAGCAGTACTTC CASSLVGEQYF
NA NA TRBJ1-6 TRBV4-2 TGTGCCAGCAGCCAAGGAGAGAATTCACCCCTCCACTTT CASSQGENSPLHF
NA NA TRBJ1-1 TRBV21-1 TGTGCCAGCAGCAAAGAGGGAGGGGAAGCTTTCTTT CASSKEGGEAFF
NA NA TRBJ1-1 TRBV27 TGTGCCAGCAGTTTATACGGAGAGGGTACTGAAGCTTTCTTT CASSLYGEGTEAFF
NA NA TRBJ1-3 TRBV4-2 TGTGCCAGCAGCCAACTGGGGCGAAACACCATATATTTT CASSQLGRNTIYF
few NA TRBJ1-6 TRBV5-6 TGTGCCAGCAGCTTGGCGGAGTATAATTCACCCCTCCACTTT CASSLAEYNSPLHF
NA NA TRBJ2-1 TRBV7-9 TGTGCCAGCAGCCCAAGGAACAGGGATAGCGATGAGCAGTTCTTC CASSPRNRDSDEQFF
NA NA TRBJ1-5 TRBV15 TGTGCCACCAGCAGAGAAAGGACACTTAGCAATCAGCCCCAGCATTTT CATSRERTLSNQPQHF
NA TRBD2 TRBJ2-7 TRBV5-6 TGTGCCAGCAGCTTGGGACTAGCGGGGGACTACGAGCAGTACTTC CASSLGLAGDYEQYF
NA NA TRBJ1-2 TRBV19 TGTGCCAGTAGGGACACCAGCTATGGCTACACCTTC CASRDTSYGYTF
NA NA TRBJ1-1 TRBV10-1 TGCGCCAGCATGAGAGCGATGAACACTGAAGCTTTCTTT CASMRAMNTEAFF
NA NA TRBJ2-1 TRBV27 TGTGCCAGCAGTTTAGTACCCAGGGCCAACAATGAGCAGTTCTTC CASSLVPRANNEQFF
NA NA TRBJ2-7 TRBV10-2 TGCGCCAGCAGCGCTACTGTCTTGGAGCAGTACTTC CASSATVLEQYF
NA NA TRBJ2-1 TRBV4-1 TGCGCCAGCAGCCAAGTCCAGCGGAGCGAGTCGGAGCAGTTCTTC CASSQVQRSESEQFF
NA TRBD2 TRBJ2-2 TRBV27 TGTGCCAGCAGTTTAGGCGGGAGTTTTACCGGGGAGCTGTTTTTT CASSLGGSFTGELFF
NA TRBD1 TRBJ1-5 TRBV5-1 TGCGCCAGCAGCTTGGCTGGACAGGGGGCCGGTGGGGTGGATGAAGATCAGCCCCAGCATTTT CASSLAGQGAGGVDEDQPQHF
NA NA TRBJ2-5 TRBV18 TGTGCCAGCTCCGCCGACAGGTATTGGTACCAAGAGACCCAGTACTTC CASSADRYWYQETQYF
few NA TRBJ1-2 TRBV27 TGTGCCAGCAGTTTACAGGGAACCTATGGCTACACCTTC CASSLQGTYGYTF
NA NA TRBJ1-2 TRBV5-4 TGTGCCAGCAGCCCCACTAACTATGGCTACACCTTC CASSPTNYGYTF